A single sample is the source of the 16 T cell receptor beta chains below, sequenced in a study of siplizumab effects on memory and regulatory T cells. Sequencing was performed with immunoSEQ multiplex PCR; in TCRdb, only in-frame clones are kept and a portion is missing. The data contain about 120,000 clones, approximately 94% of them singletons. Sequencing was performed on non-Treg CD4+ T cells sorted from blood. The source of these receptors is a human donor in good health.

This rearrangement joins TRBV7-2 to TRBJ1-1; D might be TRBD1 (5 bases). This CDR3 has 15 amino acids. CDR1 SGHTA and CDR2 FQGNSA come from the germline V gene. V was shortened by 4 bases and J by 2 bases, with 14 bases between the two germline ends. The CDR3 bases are TGTGCCAGCAGCTCCTACCGGGACCCTAACACTGAAGCTTTCTTT. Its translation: CASSSYRDPNTEAFF.

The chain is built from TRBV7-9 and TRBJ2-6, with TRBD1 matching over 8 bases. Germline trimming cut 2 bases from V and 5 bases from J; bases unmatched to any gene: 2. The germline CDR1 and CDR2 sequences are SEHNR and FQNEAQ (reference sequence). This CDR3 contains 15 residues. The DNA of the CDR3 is TGTGCCAGCAGCTTACAGGGGGCGAGGGCCAACGTCCTGACTTTC. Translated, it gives CASSLQGARANVLTF.

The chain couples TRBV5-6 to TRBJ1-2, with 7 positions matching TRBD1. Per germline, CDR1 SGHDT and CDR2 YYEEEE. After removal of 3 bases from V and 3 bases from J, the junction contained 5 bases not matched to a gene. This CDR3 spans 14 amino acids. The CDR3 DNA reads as TGTGCCAGCAGCTATGACAGGGCCGACTATGGCTACACCTTC. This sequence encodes CASSYDRADYGYTF.

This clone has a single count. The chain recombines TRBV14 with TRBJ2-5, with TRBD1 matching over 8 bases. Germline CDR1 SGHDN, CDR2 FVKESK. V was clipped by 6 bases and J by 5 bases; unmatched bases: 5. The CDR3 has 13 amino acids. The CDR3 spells CASSRRGLETQYF. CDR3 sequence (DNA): TGTGCCAGCAGTCGCAGGGGGCTTGAGACCCAGTACTTC.

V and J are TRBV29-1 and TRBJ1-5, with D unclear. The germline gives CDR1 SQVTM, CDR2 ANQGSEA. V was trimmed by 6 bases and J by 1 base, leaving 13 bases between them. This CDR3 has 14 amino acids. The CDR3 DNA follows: TGCAGCGTAAGACACCTGGGGAGCAATCAGCCCCAGCATTTT. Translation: CSVRHLGSNQPQHF.

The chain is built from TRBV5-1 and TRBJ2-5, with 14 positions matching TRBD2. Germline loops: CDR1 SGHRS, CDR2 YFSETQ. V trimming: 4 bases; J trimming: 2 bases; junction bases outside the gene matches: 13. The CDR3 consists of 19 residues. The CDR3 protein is CASSISGTSGRRGQETQYF. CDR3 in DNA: TGCGCCAGCAGCATTTCCGGGACTAGCGGGAGAAGGGGACAAGAGACCCAGTACTTC.

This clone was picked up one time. The CDR3 region is CASSVPGFETQYF. Here the CDR3 DNA reads TGTGCCAGCAGTGTGCCGGGCTTTGAGACCCAGTACTTC. The chain has TRBV6-1 and TRBJ2-5; D remains ambiguous. V was clipped by 4 bases and J by 5 bases, with 11 bases between them. The CDR3 length is 13 residues. In germline, CDR1 is MNHNS, CDR2 SASEGT.

The CDR3 reads CASSRQSAANEKLFF. The CDR3 DNA reads as TGTGCCAGCAGTCGACAGAGCGCAGCTAATGAAAAACTGTTTTTT. This rearrangement joins TRBV6-1 to TRBJ1-4; perhaps TRBD1 as D (5 bases). V lost 5 bases, J lost 3 bases, and 13 bases lay in between. Per the germline V gene, CDR1 is MNHNS and CDR2 is SASEGT. The CDR3 contains 15 residues.

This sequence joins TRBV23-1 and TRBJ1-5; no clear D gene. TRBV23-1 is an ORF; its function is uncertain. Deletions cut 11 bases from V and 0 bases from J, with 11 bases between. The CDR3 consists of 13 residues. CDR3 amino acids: CAPTDYSNQPQHF. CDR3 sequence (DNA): TGCGCCCCTACGGACTATAGCAATCAGCCCCAGCATTTT.

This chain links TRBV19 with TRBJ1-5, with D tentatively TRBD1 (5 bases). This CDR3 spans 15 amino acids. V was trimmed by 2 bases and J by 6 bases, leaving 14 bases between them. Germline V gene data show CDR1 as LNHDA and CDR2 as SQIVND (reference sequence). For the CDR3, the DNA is TGTGCCAGTAGTATACAGCGGGGGACCAGTCAGCCCCAGCATTTT. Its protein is CASSIQRGTSQPQHF.

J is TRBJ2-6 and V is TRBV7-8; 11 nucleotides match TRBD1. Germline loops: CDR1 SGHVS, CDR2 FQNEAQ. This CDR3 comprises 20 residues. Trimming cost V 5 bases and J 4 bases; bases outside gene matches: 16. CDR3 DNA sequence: TGTGCCAGCAGCCCTAGTCGACCGGGACAGGGGGTTTCGGGGGCCAACGTCCTGACTTTC. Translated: CASSPSRPGQGVSGANVLTF.

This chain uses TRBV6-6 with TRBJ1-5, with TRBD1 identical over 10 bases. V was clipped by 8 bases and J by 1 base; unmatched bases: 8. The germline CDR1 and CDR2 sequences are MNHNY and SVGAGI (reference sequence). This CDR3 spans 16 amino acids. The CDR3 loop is CASRQGAGISNQPQHF. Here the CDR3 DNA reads TGTGCCAGCCGACAGGGGGCCGGGATAAGCAATCAGCCCCAGCATTTT.

The CDR3, as DNA: TGTGCCAGCAGTTCCTCTACTAGCGGGAGTTGGTCCCACGAGCAGTACTTC. Its translation is CASSSSTSGSWSHEQYF. V usage is TRBV28 and J usage is TRBJ2-7; TRBD2 matches at 11 bases. CDR3 size: 17 residues. The junction had 13 bases not matched to a gene; V was cut back by 4 bases and J by 5 bases. Germline CDR1 MDHEN, CDR2 SYDVKM.

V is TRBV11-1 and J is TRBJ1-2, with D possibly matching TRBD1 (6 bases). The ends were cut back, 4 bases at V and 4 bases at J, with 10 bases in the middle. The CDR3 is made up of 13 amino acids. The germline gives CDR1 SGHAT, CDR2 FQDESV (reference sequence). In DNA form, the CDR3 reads TGTGCCAGCAGCTCCCGGACAGCCTATGGCTACACCTTC. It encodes CASSSRTAYGYTF.

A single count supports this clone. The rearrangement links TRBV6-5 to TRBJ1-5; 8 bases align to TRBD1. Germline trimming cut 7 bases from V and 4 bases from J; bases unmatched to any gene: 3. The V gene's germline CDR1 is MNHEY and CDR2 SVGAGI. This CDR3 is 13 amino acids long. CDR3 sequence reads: CASKRQGNQPQHF. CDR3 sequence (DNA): TGTGCCAGCAAGCGACAGGGGAATCAGCCCCAGCATTTT.

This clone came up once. Here the CDR3 reads CASSLRGQPGTDTQYF. DNA for the CDR3: TGCGCCAGCAGCTTGCGGGGACAACCGGGCACAGATACGCAGTATTTT. The chain carries TRBV5-1 and TRBJ2-3; maybe TRBD1 (6 bases). The V end lost 1 base, the J end lost 1 base, and 13 bases lay between the germline ends. This CDR3 has 16 amino acids. Germline V lookup: CDR1 SGHRS, CDR2 YFSETQ.